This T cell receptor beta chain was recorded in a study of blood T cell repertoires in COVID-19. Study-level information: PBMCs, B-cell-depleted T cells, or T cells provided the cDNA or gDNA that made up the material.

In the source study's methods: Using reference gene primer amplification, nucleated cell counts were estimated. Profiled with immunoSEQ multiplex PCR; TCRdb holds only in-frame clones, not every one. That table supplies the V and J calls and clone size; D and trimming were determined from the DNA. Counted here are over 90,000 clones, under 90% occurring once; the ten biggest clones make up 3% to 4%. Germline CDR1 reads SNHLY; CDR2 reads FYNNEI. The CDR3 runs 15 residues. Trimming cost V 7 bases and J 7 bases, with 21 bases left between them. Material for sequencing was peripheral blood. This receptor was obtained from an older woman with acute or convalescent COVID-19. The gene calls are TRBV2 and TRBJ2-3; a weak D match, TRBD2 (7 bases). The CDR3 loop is CASTPNPGEGNTQYF. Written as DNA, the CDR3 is TGTGCCAGCACTCCTAATCCAGGGGAGGGAAATACGCAGTATTTT.